The 12 T cell receptor beta chains below were found in one sample sequenced in a study of cytomegalovirus exposure and HLA in healthy donors. In the PCR, 60 Vbeta and 13 Jbeta primers were used. Assay: immunoSEQ multiplex PCR; the TCRdb copy retains only in-frame clones and omits some. This sample carries 99,000 or so clones, 69% of them seen once, and the ten largest clones take more than 2.5%. Sequenced: PBMCs. These receptors came from a man aged 25 to 45 in good health and CMV-seronegative.

This clone occurred a few times. The V and J genes are TRBV5-5 and TRBJ1-2; 8 bases are shared with TRBD1. The CDR3 runs 14 residues. The germline V gene encodes CDR1 SGHKS and CDR2 YYEKEE (reference sequence). V dropped 4 bases and J dropped 2; count of bases not matched to a gene: 4. The CDR3 here is CASSATGGNYGYTF. CDR3 nucleotide sequence: TGTGCCAGCAGCGCCACAGGGGGGAACTATGGCTACACCTTC.

This clone was recorded a few times. The J gene is TRBJ2-1, the V gene TRBV9, with D perhaps TRBD2 (6 bases). CDR1 and CDR2 (germline): SGDLS, YYNGEE. Trimming stripped 4 bases from V and 10 bases from J, with 15 bases between. The CDR3 sequence is 13 residues long. This chain's CDR3 is CASSSSGLPEQFF. CDR3 nucleotide sequence: TGTGCCAGCAGCTCATCGGGACTTCCGGAGCAGTTCTTC.

The V call is TRBV4-3, the J call TRBJ2-1; TRBD2 matches 12 bases. This CDR3 has 19 residues. Germline trimming cut 1 base from V and 1 base from J; bases unmatched to any gene: 8. From germline, CDR1 is LGHNA and CDR2 YSLEER. CDR3 in amino acids: CASSQALAGGPGSYNEQFF. CDR3 coding DNA: TGCGCCAGCAGCCAAGCTCTAGCGGGAGGGCCGGGATCCTACAATGAGCAGTTCTTC.

The chain carries TRBV7-2 and TRBJ2-1, with a tentative D call TRBD2 (5 bases). Trimming took off 1 base at V and 5 bases at J, with 12 bases between the two ends. The V gene's germline CDR1 is SGHTA and CDR2 FQGNSA. This CDR3 spans 15 amino acids. In nucleotides, the CDR3 is TGTGCCAGCAGCTTAGGTGGGAGAATCGACAATGAGCAGTTCTTC. This translates into CASSLGGRIDNEQFF.

The chain is built from TRBV30 and TRBJ1-6; weak D call: TRBD1 (5 bases). CDR1 is GTSNPN and CDR2 is SVGIG in the germline V gene (reference sequence). The CDR3 has 14 residues. Between the trimmed V and J ends, which lost 3 bases and 6 bases, there was a span of 12 bases. CDR3 DNA sequence: TGTGCCTGGAGCGGAGACAGCCGTAATTCACCCCTCCACTTT. Protein: CAWSGDSRNSPLHF.

This clone was seen a few times. J is TRBJ2-3 and V is TRBV28; the D is unclear. The germline V and J ends were trimmed by 2 bases and 1 base, with 10 bases remaining between them. Germline V CDR1 and CDR2: MDHEN, SYDVKM. There are 15 residues in the CDR3. The CDR3 sequence is CASSLGPLGTDTQYF. The CDR3 bases are TGTGCCAGCAGTTTAGGGCCACTGGGCACAGATACGCAGTATTTT.

The CDR3 coding sequence is TGTGCCAGCAGCTTCTCCCGGGACAGCTCCTACGAGCAGTACTTC. Translation gives CASSFSRDSSYEQYF. V gene TRBV28 combines with J gene TRBJ2-7; 7 nucleotides match TRBD1. CDR3 length: 15 amino acids. In germline, CDR1 is MDHEN, CDR2 SYDVKM. V dropped 6 bases and J dropped 0; count of bases not matched to a gene: 8.

This clone has only a few counts. The chain uses TRBV19 and TRBJ2-1; D remains unclear. Germline-derived CDR1 and CDR2 are LNHDA and SQIVND (reference sequence). The V end lost 5 bases, the J end lost 1 base, and 12 bases lay between the germline ends. The CDR3 consists of 15 residues. CDR3 region: CASSLEANSYNEQFF. The CDR3 DNA is TGTGCCAGTAGTTTGGAAGCGAATTCCTACAATGAGCAGTTCTTC.

The table lists this clone with a few counts. This chain connects TRBV7-9 to TRBJ1-4; 10 bases match TRBD1. From germline, CDR1 is SEHNR and CDR2 FQNEAQ (reference sequence). The CDR3 spans 15 residues. With 4 bases clipped from V and 7 bases from J, the junction kept 6 bases outside the gene matches. CDR3 protein: CASSSGQGVVEKLFF. The CDR3 DNA reads as TGTGCCAGCAGCTCAGGACAGGGGGTGGTTGAAAAACTGTTTTTT.

This clone has only one observation. The rearrangement links TRBV28 to TRBJ2-7, with D possibly TRBD2 on 6 matching bases. Germline V gene lookup returns CDR1 MDHEN and CDR2 SYDVKM. The CDR3 length is 14 residues. Between the trimmed V and J ends, which lost 2 bases and 0 bases, there was a span of 8 bases. In DNA form, the CDR3 reads TGTGCCAGCAGTTTAGGGGGAGGCTCCTACGAGCAGTACTTC. Protein sequence: CASSLGGGSYEQYF.

CDR3 loop: CASSLVPAQTGYF. In nucleotides, the CDR3 is TGTGCCAGCAGCTTAGTTCCGGCTCAGACGGGATACTTC. The rearrangement joins TRBV7-2 to TRBJ2-5, with TRBD2 as a possible D gene (5 bases). Germline CDR1 is SGHTA and CDR2 is FQGNSA. Trimming pared 1 base from V and 14 bases from J, leaving 17 bases between. This CDR3 has 13 amino acids.

The V and J genes are TRBV5-1 and TRBJ2-7; D gene ambiguous. The V gene's germline CDR1 is SGHRS and CDR2 YFSETQ. The CDR3 consists of 13 residues. The ends were cut back, 2 bases at V and 3 bases at J, with 9 bases in the middle. The CDR3 here is CASSFGLVYEQYF. For the CDR3, the DNA is TGCGCCAGCAGCTTTGGTTTAGTCTACGAGCAGTACTTC.